This T cell receptor (beta chain) appears in the sequencing data of a study of T cell responses to AZD1222 COVID-19 vaccine (dated by TCRdb to the early 2020s). Context from the whole study: AZD1222 recipients whose second dose came at about 4 weeks and those whose second dose came at about 12 weeks were combined into one group, since spike-specific TCR depth and breadth did not differ between the two schedules. A total of around 240 trial participants underwent TCR sequencing, of whom 200 to 220 had received two doses of AZD1222 and about 26 had received two doses of the MenACWY control vaccine. Trial participants were enrolled by age into subgroups of 18-55, 56-69 and 70-plus years, and roughly 150, 30 and 60 TCR-sequenced participants, respectively, were included in these subgroups. Summary of the overall study and its limitations: Participants were mostly white British, with more females than males. The authors suggested clonal diversity may have been underestimated. The whole spike protein was spanned by vaccine-associated CD4 TCRs, and dominant responses were seen in regions 160-218 and 743-854. In the small 56-69-year group, the increase in depth fell short of significance, most likely because of low power. After two AZD1222 doses, both the breadth and the depth of spike-specific TCRs were significantly higher than at day 0 and than in MenACWY recipients. Only six AZD1222 recipients were SARS-CoV-2 seropositive at baseline, limiting conclusions about previously exposed vaccinees. Because no day 14 peak-response samples were available, repertoires were characterized only after the peak T cell response. Reportedly, almost half of the unique spike-specific TCRs recognized epitopes lying outside the regions that are mutated in the B.1.351 and B.1.1.7 variants.

The time point label, as the study defines it: baseline before first vaccination. Vaccinee samples came from UK trials COV001 and COV002, including a single-blind randomized controlled phase 2/3 trial of AZD1222 (ChAdOx1 nCoV-19) in healthy adults. Trial participant PBMC samples were collected at day 0 and day 28 after the second dose for TCRbeta chain sequencing. A remark on this clone: Its antigen is currently not known. One base away there is no much larger clone; base qualities are not given.

The CDR3 measures 13 amino acids from cysteine to phenylalanine. Of all the DNA, just the CDR3 is kept, 39 bases in frame from base 1. The junction carries 11 bases between V and J, which are trimmed by 1 base and 4 bases respectively. CDR1 and CDR2, per the germline V gene (reference sequence), are GTSNPN and SVGIG. The CDR3 regions of human TCRbeta chains were analyzed by immunosequencing. In the source study's methods: Repertoire TCRs were checked for matches against a reference library of SARS-CoV-2-specific TCRs that had been generated using the MIRA antigen-specificity platform. Breadth meant the fraction of unique TCRs that were SARS-CoV-2-associated, whereas depth meant the fraction of total T cells that were SARS-CoV-2-associated. Using the MIRA data, each spike-specific TCR was mapped to the spike region that the TCR reacts to and placed in a CD4 or CD8 class. Log10-transformed breadth and depth values were compared by one-way ANOVA with Sidak's multiple comparisons tests. Here the immuneACCESS table is served through TCRdb, limited to in-frame sequences with V and J called. Missing clones are a known gap in these copies; in checked studies unresolved V genes cover under half, and the rest lacks a known reason. V and J calls and clone size are given by that table; D and trimming were obtained from the DNA. Present in this sample are 100,000 to 120,000 clones, roughly 92% of which were seen just once. About 7.8% of the sample is held by the ten biggest clonotypes.

Sequenced material: peripheral blood, taken on day 0 of AZD1222 vaccination. This clonotype was sampled from an adult in good health. This chain joins TRBV30 to TRBJ2-7, with no reliable assignment of the D segment. DNA sequence: TGTGCCTGGAGTGCAATAGATACATACGAGCAGTACTTC. It codes for CAWSAIDTYEQYF.